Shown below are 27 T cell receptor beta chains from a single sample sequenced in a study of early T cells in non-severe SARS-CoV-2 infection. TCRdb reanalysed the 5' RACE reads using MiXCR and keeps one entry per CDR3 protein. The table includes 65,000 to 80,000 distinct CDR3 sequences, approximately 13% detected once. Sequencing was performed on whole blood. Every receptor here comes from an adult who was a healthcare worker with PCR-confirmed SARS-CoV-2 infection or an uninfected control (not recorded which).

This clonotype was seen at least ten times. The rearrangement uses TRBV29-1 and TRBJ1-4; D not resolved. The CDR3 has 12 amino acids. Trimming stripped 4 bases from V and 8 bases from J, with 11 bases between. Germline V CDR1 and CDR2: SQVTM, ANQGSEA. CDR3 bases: TGCAGCGTTGCCCTGGTAGAGGAAAAACTGTTTTTT. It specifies CSVALVEEKLFF.

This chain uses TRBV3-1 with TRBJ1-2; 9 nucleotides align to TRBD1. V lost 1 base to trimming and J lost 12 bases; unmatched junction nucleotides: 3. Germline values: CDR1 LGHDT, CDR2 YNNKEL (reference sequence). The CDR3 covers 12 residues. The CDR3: CASSQGDRVNTF. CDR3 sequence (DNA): TGTGCCAGCAGCCAAGGGGACAGGGTAAACACCTTC.

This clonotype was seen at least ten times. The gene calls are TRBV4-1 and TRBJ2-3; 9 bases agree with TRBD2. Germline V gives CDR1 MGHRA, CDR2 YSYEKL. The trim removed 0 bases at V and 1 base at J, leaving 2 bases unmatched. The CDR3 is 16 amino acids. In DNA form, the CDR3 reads TGCGCCAGCAGCCAAGACAGGACTAGCGGCACAGATACGCAGTATTTT. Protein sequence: CASSQDRTSGTDTQYF.

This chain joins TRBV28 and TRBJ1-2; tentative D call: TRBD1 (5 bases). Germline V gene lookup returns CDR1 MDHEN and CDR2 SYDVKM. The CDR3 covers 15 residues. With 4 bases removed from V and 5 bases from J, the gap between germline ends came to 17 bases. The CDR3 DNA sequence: TGTGCCAGCAGTTCCCACGGGGGGGTTTTTTATGGCTACACCTTC. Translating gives CASSSHGGVFYGYTF.

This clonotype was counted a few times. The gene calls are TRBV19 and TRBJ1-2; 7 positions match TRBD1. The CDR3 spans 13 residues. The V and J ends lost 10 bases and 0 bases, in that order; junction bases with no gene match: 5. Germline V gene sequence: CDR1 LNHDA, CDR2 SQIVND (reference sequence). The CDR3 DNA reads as TGTGCCACGAGGGGGCAAGCTAACTATGGCTACACCTTC. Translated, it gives CATRGQANYGYTF.

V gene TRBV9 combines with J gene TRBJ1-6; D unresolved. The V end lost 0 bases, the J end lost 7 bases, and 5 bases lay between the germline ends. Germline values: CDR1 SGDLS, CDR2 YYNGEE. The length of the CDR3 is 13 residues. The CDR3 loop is CASSVEPNSPLHF. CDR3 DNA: TGTGCCAGCAGCGTAGAGCCCAATTCACCCCTCCACTTT.

CDR3 protein: CASSPHWDTQYF. DNA of the CDR3: TGTGCCAGCAGCCCTCATTGGGATACGCAGTATTTT. The chain couples TRBV12-3 or TRBV12-4 to TRBJ2-3, with D hard to call. V lost 6 bases to trimming and J lost 6 bases, with 10 bases between them. The CDR3 runs 12 residues.

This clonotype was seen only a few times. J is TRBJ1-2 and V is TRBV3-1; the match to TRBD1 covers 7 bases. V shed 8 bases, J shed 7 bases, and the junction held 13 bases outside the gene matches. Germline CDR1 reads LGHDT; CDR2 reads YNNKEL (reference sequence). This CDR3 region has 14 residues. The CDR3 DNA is TGTGCCAGCGCCGGGACAGAAGGCCCTCTTGGCTACACCTTC. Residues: CASAGTEGPLGYTF. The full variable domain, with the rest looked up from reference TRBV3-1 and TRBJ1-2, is DTAVSQTPKYLVTQMGNDKSIKCEQNLGHDTMYWYKQDSKKFLKIMFSYNNKELIINETVPNRFSPKSPDKAHLNLHINSLELGDSAVYFCASAGTEGPLGYTFGSGTRLTVV.

The CDR3 loop reads CASSQDPWGDNQPQHF. In DNA, the CDR3 is TGTGCCAGCAGCCAAGATCCTTGGGGCGACAATCAGCCCCAGCATTTT. The rearrangement uses TRBV3-1 and TRBJ1-5; D is perhaps TRBD1 (5 bases). The CDR3 length is 16 residues. CDR1 and CDR2 from the germline V gene are LGHDT and YNNKEL (reference sequence). Trimming took off 0 bases at V and 3 bases at J, with 12 bases between the two ends.

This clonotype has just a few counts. The CDR3, as DNA: TGTGCCAGCAGCGACGGGAAATATTCCCTCCACTTT. It yields the protein CASSDGKYSLHF. This rearrangement joins TRBV3-1 to TRBJ1-6; D remains ambiguous. V lost 5 bases and J 14 bases, leaving 13 bases between the germline ends. Germline V lookup: CDR1 LGHDT, CDR2 YNNKEL (reference sequence). This CDR3 is built from 12 residues.

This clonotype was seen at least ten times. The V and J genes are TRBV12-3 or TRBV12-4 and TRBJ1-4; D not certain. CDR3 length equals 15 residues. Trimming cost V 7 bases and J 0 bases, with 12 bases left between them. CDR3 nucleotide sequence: TGTGCCAGCAAAAGGGCGCTGGCAACTAATGAAAAACTGTTTTTT. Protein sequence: CASKRALATNEKLFF.

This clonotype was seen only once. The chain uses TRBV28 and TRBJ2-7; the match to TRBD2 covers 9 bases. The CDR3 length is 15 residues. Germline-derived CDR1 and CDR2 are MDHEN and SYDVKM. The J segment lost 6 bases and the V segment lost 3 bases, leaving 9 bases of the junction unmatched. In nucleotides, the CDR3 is TGTGCCAGCAGTTTTGAGGCGGGAGGGCCCATCGAGCAGTACTTC. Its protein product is CASSFEAGGPIEQYF.

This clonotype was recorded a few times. The CDR3 DNA is TGCAGTGCTACCCTAGAAACCCGTCCCATATATGGCTACACCTTC. This encodes CSATLETRPIYGYTF. The chain links TRBV20-1 to TRBJ1-2; D unresolved. CDR3 length: 15 amino acids. Germline V gene data show CDR1 as DFQATT and CDR2 as SNEGSKA (reference sequence). V was cut by 4 bases and J by 5 bases, with 20 bases left in between.

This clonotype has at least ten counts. The CDR3 reads CASSKGPGPNEQFF. CDR3 DNA sequence: TGTGCCAGCTCAAAAGGCCCCGGGCCGAATGAGCAGTTCTTC. This chain uses TRBV2 with TRBJ2-1, with unresolved D. This CDR3 is built from 14 residues. V dropped 8 bases and J dropped 7 bases, with 18 bases sitting between them. The germline V gene has CDR1 SNHLY and CDR2 FYNNEI.

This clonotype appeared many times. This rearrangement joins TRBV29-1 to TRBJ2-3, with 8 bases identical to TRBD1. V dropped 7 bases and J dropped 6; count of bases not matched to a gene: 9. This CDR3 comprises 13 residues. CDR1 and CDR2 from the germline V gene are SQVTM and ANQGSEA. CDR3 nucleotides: TGCAGCGCTGAGGACAGGGTGAGGGATACGCAGTATTTT. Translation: CSAEDRVRDTQYF.

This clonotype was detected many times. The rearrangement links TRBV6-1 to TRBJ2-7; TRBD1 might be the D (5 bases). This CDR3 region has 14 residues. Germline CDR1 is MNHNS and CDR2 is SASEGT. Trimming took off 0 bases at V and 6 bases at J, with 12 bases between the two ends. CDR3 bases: TGTGCCAGCAGTGAAGCTTCCAGGGTTGGCGAGCAGTACTTC. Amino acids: CASSEASRVGEQYF.

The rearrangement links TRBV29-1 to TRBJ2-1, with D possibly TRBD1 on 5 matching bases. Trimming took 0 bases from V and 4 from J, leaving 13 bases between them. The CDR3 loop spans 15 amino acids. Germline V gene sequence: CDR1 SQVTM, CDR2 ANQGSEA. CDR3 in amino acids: CSVEDPLDSYNEQFF. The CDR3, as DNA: TGCAGCGTTGAAGACCCCTTAGACAGTTACAATGAGCAGTTCTTC.

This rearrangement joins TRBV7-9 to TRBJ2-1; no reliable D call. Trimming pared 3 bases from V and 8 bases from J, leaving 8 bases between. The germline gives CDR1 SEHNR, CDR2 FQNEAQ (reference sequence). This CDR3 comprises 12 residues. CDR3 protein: CASSFSRDEQFF. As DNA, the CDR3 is TGTGCCAGCAGCTTTTCCCGCGATGAGCAGTTCTTC.

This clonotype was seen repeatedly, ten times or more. The CDR3 DNA sequence: TGTGCCATCAGGGGACAGGTAAACTACGAGCAGTACTTC. It translates to CAIRGQVNYEQYF. V usage is TRBV10-3 and J usage is TRBJ2-7; 8 bases agree with TRBD1. The germline CDR1 and CDR2 sequences are ENHRY and SYGVKD. V was clipped by 6 bases and J by 3 bases; unmatched bases: 4. The length of the CDR3 is 13 residues.

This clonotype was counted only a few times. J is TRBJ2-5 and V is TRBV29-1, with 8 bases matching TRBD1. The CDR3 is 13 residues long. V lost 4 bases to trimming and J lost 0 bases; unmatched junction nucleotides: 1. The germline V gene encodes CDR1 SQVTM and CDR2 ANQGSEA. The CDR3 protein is CSVGQGNQETQYF. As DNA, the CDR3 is TGCAGCGTTGGACAGGGGAACCAAGAGACCCAGTACTTC.

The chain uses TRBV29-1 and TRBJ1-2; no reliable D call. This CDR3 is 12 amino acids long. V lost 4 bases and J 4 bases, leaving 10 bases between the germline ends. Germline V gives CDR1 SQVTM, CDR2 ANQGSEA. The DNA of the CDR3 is TGCAGCGTTGTAGGCCTCACCTATGGCTACACCTTC. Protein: CSVVGLTYGYTF.

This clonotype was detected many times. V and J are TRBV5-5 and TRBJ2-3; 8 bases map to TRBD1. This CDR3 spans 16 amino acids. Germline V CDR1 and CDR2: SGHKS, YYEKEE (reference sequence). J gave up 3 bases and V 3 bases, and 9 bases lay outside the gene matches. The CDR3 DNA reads TGTGCCAGCAGCTCAGCAGGGGGCAGAGGAACAGATACGCAGTATTTT. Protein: CASSSAGGRGTDTQYF.

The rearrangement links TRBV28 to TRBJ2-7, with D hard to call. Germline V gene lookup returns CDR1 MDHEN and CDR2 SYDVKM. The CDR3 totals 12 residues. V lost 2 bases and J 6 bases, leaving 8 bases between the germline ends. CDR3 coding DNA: TGTGCCAGCAGTTTACTCTCCACCGAGCAGTACTTC. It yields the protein CASSLLSTEQYF. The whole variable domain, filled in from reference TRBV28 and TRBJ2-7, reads DVKVTQSSRYLVKRTGEKVFLECVQDMDHENMFWYRQDPGLGLRLIYFSYDVKMKEKGDIPEGYSVSREKKERFSLILESASTNQTSMYLCASSLLSTEQYFGPGTRLTVT.

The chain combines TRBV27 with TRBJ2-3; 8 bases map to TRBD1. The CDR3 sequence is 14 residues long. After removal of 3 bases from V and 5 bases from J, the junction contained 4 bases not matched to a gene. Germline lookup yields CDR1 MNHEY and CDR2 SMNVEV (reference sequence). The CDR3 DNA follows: TGTGCCAGCAGTTTGGACAGGGACGGAGATACGCAGTATTTT. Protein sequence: CASSLDRDGDTQYF.

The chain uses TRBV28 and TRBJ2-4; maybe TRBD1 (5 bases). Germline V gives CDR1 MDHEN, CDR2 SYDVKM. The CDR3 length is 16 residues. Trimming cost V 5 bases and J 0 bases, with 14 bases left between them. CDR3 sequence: CASSSTGDLAKNIQYF. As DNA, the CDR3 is TGTGCCAGCAGTAGTACAGGTGACCTAGCCAAAAACATTCAGTACTTC.

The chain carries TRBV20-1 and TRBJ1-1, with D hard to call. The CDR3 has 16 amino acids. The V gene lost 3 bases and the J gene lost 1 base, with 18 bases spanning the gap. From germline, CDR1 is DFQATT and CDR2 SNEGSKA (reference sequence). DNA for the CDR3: TGCAGTGCTAGGACTAGGAACCTCTCGCCGAACACTGAAGCTTTCTTT. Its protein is CSARTRNLSPNTEAFF.

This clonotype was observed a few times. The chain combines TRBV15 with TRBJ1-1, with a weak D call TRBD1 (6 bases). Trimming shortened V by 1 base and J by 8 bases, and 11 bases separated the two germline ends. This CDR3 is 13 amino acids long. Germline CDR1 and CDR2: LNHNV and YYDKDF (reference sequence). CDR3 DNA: TGTGCCACCAGCAGAGTTGGGGACATCGAAGCTTTCTTT. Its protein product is CATSRVGDIEAFF.